The 2 T cell receptor beta chains below were found in one sample sequenced in a study of T cells in Graves' hyperthyroidism and ophthalmopathy. Amplified regions were TCR beta CDR3 sequences from RNA transcripts. TCR CDR3 underwent first-round RT-PCR with the HTBI primer set. TCRdb analysed the multiplex PCR reads with MiXCR anew, one entry per CDR3 protein. The table shows 500,000 to 700,000 distinct CDR3 sequences, with roughly a sixth occurring only once. Sequenced: blood. Receptors were obtained from a woman between 18 and 29 years old with Graves' hyperthyroidism.

The sample holds one count of this clonotype. The V call is TRBV7-3, the J call TRBJ1-6; D remains unclear. V shed 5 bases and J shed 6 bases, with 14 bases lying between them. Germline CDR1 SGHTA, CDR2 FQGTGA. CDR3 length equals 15 residues. The CDR3 loop reads CASSASTAINSPLHF. The CDR3 DNA sequence: TGTGCCAGCAGCGCGTCAACAGCCATTAATTCACCCCTCCACTTT.

This chain connects TRBV2 to TRBJ2-1, with D hard to call. Germline V lookup: CDR1 SNHLY, CDR2 FYNNEI. The CDR3 covers 16 residues. The germline V and J ends were trimmed by 1 base and 3 bases, with 13 bases remaining between them. The CDR3 nucleotides read TGTGCCAGCAGTGAAGGTTGCTGGGTGGGCTACAATGAGCAGTTCTTC. This encodes CASSEGCWVGYNEQFF.